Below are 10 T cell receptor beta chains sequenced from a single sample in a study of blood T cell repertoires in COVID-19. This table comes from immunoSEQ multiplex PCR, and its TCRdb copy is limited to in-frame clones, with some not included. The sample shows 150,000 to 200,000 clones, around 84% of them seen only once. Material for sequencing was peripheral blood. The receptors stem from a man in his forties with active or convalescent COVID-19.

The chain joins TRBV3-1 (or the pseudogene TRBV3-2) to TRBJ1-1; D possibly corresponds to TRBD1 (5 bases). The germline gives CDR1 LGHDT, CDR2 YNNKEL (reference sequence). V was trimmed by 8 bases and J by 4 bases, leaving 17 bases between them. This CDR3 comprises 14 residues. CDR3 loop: CASRGARGGTEAFF. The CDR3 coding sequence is TGTGCCAGCCGCGGGGCCCGGGGTGGCACTGAAGCTTTCTTT.

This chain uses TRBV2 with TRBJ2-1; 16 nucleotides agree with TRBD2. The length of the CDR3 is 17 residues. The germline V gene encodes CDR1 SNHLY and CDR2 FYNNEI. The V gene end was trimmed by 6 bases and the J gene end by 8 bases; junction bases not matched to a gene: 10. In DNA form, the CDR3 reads TGTGCCAGCAGGGACTGGGGACTAGCGGGGGGGATAGATGAGCAGTTCTTC. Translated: CASRDWGLAGGIDEQFF.

CDR3 sequence reads: CASSPSPIATNEKLFF. DNA for the CDR3: TGTGCCAGCAGCCCCTCCCCGATAGCAACTAATGAAAAACTGTTTTTT. The J gene is TRBJ1-4, the V gene TRBV5-4; D remains unclear. CDR3 length equals 16 residues. Between the trimmed V and J ends, which lost 4 bases and 0 bases, there was a span of 13 bases. Germline V gene lookup returns CDR1 SGHNT and CDR2 YYREEE (reference sequence).

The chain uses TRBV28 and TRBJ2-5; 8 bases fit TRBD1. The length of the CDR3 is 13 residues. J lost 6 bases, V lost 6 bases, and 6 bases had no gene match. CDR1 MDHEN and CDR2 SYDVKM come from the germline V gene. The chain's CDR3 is CASSLDRGKTQYF. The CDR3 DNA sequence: TGTGCCAGCAGCCTCGACAGGGGCAAGACCCAGTACTTC.

DNA of the CDR3: TGTGCCACCAGCAGAGATTTGGGGAGTGAGTTCCACTTT. It codes for CATSRDLGSEFHF. V and J are TRBV15 and TRBJ1-6; no clear D gene. The CDR3 has 13 amino acids. Germline CDR1 is LNHNV and CDR2 is YYDKDF (reference sequence). With 0 bases removed from V and 17 bases from J, the gap between germline ends came to 14 bases.

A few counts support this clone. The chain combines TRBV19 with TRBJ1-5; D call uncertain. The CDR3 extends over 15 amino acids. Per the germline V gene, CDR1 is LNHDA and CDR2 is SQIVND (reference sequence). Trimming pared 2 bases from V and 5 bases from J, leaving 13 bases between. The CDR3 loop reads CASSISWAIHQPQHF. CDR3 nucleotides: TGTGCCAGTAGTATAAGTTGGGCTATCCATCAGCCCCAGCATTTT.

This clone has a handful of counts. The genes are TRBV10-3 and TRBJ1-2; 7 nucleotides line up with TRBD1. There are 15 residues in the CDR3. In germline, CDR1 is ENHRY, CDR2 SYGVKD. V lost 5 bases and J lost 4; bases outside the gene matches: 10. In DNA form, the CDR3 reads TGTGCCATCAGTTTGAACCGGGACAGAGGCTATGGCTACACCTTC. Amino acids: CAISLNRDRGYGYTF.

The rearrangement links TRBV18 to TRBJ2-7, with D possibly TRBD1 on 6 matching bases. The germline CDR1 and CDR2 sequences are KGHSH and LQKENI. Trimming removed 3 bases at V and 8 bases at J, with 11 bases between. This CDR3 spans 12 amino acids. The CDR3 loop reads CASSPQGLQQYF. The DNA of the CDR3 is TGTGCCAGCTCACCTCAGGGGCTACAGCAGTACTTC.

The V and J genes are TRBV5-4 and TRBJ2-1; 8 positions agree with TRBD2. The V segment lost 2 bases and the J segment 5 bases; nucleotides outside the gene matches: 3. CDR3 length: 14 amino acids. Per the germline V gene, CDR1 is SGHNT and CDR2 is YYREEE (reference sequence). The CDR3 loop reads CASSFGGVNNEQFF. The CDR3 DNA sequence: TGTGCCAGCAGCTTCGGGGGGGTCAACAATGAGCAGTTCTTC.

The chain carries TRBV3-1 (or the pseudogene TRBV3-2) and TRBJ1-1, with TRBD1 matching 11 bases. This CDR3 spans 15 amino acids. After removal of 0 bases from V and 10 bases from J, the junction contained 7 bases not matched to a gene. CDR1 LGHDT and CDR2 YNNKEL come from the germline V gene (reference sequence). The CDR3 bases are TGTGCCAGCAGCCAAGAGTTAGGACAGGGGGCGGTAGCTTTCTTT. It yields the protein CASSQELGQGAVAFF.